This paragraph reports one TCR beta chain. Germline loops: CDR1 LGHDT, CDR2 YNNKEL (reference sequence). The CDR3 has 12 residues. V was clipped by 8 bases and J by 4 bases, with 9 bases between them. The entry originates in a study of blood T cell repertoires in COVID-19. Turning to the study itself: COVID-19 samples, acute and convalescent, were from the United States, Italy and Spain.

In the original processing: Nucleated cell counts were estimated from reference gene primer amplification. Sequenced by immunoSEQ multiplex PCR; TCRdb stores in-frame clones only, minus some. V, J and clone size are taken as reported in that table, and D and trimming were inferred from the DNA itself. The table lists about 44,000 clones, around 90% of them singletons, with over 20% in the top ten. The V gene is TRBV3-1 (or the pseudogene TRBV3-2), the J gene TRBJ1-5, with a possible D match to TRBD1 (6 bases). The sample taken for sequencing was peripheral blood. The sequence came from a woman of 80 years or more in a cohort sampled during active or convalescent COVID-19. The CDR3 loop is CASGQGNQPQHF. The CDR3 DNA is TGTGCCAGCGGGCAGGGGAATCAGCCCCAGCATTTT.